The clone carrying this T cell receptor (beta chain) occurred many times. Germline CDR1 MNHEY, CDR2 SMNVEV (reference sequence). There are 15 residues in the CDR3. J was trimmed by 9 bases and V by 2 bases; bases with no gene match: 6. TCRdb reprocessed the RT-PCR reads with MiXCR, giving one entry per CDR3 protein. There are about 700,000 distinct CDR3 sequences in the sample; about 14% occur only once, and just over 3.5% lies in the top ten. The clonotype comes from a female donor in good health, serving as a healthy control. What was sequenced was memory CD4+ T cells from blood. V usage is TRBV27 and J usage is TRBJ1-6, with 8 bases identical to TRBD1. CDR3 DNA: TGTGCCAGCAGTTTACAGGGGGCGGGTGGTTCACCCCTCCACTTT. It specifies CASSLQGAGGSPLHF.